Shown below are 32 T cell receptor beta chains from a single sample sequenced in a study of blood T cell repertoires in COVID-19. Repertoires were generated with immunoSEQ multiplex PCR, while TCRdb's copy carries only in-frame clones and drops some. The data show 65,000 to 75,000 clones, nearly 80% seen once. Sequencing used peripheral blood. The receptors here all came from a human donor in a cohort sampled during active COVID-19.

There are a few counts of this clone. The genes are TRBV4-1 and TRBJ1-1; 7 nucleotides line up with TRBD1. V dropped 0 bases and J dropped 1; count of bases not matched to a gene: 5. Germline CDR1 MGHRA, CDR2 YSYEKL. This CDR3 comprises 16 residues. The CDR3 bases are TGCGCCAGCAGCCAAGATTCTCACAGGGGGAACACTGAAGCTTTCTTT. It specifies CASSQDSHRGNTEAFF.

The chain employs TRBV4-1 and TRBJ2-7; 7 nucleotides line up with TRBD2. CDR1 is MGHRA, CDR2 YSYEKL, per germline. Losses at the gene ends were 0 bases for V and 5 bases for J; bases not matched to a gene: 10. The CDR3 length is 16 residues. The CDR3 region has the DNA TGCGCCAGCAGCCAAGATGCGACGGGGGGTTGGAACGAGCAGTACTTC. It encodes CASSQDATGGWNEQYF.

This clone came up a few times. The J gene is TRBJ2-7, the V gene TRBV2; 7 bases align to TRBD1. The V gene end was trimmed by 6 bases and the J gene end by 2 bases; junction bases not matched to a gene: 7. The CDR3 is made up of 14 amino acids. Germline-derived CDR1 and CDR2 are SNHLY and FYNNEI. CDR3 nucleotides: TGTGCCAGCAGCCAAACCGGGACAGCCTACGAGCAGTACTTC. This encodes CASSQTGTAYEQYF.

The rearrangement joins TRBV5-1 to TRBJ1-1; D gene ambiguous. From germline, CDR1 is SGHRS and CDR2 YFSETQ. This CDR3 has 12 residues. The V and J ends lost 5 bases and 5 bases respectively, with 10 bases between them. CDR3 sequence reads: CASSGLRTEAFF. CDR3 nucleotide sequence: TGCGCCAGCAGTGGATTGAGGACTGAAGCTTTCTTT.

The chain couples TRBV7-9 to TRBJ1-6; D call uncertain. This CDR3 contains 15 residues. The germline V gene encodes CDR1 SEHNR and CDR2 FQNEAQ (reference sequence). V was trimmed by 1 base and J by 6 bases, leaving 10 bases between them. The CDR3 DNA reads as TGTGCCAGCAGCTTAGTTGGCAGTGGTAATTCACCCCTCCACTTT. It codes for CASSLVGSGNSPLHF. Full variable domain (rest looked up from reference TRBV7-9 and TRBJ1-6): DTGVSQNPRHKITKRGQNVTFRCDPISEHNRLYWYRQTLGQGPEFLTYFQNEAQLEKSRLLSDRFSAERPKGSFSTLEIQRTEQGDSAMYLCASSLVGSGNSPLHFGNGTRLTVT.

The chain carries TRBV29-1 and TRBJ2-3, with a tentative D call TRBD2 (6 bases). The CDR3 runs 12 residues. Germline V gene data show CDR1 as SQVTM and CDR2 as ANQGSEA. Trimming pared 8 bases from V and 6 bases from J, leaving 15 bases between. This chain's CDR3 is CSSAPSADTQYF. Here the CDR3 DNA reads TGCAGCTCCGCCCCTAGCGCGGATACGCAGTATTTT.

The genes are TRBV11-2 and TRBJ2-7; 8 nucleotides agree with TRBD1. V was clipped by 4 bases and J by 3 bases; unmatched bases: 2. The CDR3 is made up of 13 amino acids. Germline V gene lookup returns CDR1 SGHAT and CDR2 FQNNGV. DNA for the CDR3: TGTGCCAGCAGCTCGGACAGGGTCTACGAGCAGTACGTC. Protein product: CASSSDRVYEQYV.

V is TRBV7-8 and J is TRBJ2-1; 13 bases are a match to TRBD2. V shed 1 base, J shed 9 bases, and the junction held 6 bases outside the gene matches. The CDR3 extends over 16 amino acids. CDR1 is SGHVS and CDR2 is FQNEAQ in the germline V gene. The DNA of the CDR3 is TGTGCCAGCAGCTTAGATCTAGGACTAGCGGGGGCTGAGCAGTTCTTC. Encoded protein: CASSLDLGLAGAEQFF.

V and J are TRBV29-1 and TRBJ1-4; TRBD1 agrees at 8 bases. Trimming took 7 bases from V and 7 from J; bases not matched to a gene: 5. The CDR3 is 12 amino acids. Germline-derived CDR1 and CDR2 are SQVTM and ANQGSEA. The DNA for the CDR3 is TGCAGCGCCAGGGGGCAGGGTGAAAAACTGTTTTTT. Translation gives CSARGQGEKLFF.

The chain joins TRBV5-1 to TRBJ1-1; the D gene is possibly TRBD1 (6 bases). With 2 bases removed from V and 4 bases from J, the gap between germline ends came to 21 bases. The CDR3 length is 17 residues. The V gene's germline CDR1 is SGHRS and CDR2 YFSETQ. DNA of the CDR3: TGCGCCAGCAGCTTCGACAGGCCCGCCCCCTTAAGCACTGAAGCTTTCTTT. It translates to CASSFDRPAPLSTEAFF.

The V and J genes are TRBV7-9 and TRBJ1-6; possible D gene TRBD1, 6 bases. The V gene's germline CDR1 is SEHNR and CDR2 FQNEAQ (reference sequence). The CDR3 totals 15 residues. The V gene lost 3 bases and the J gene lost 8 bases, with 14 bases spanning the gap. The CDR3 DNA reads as TGTGCCAGCAGCTTCACAGGGCCCCTGGATTCACCCCTCCACTTT. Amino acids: CASSFTGPLDSPLHF.

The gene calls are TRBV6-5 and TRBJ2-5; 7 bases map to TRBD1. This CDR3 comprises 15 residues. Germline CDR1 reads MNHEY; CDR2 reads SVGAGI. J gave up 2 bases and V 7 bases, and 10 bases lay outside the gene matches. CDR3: CASNPIKTGQETQYF. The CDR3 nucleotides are TGTGCCAGCAATCCGATAAAGACAGGGCAAGAGACCCAGTACTTC.

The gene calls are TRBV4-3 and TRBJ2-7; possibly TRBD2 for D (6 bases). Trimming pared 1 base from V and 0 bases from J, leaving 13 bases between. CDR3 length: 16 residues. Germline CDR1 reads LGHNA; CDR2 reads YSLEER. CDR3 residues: CASSQVLGEDSYEQYV. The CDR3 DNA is TGCGCCAGCAGCCAAGTGCTAGGGGAGGACTCCTACGAGCAGTACGTC.

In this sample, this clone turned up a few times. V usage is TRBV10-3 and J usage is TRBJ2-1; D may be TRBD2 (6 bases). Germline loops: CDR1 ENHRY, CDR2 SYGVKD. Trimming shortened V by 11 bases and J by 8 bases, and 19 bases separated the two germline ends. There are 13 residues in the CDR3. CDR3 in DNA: TGTGCCGCGGGGCGCTCTCTTTGGGATGAGCAGTTCTTC. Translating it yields CAAGRSLWDEQFF.

CDR3 bases: TGTGCCAGCAGCAGGGACTTGGGGTCCTACGAGCAGTACTTC. As protein: CASSRDLGSYEQYF. This chain links TRBV11-2 with TRBJ2-7; possibly TRBD2 for D (6 bases). The V gene's germline CDR1 is SGHAT and CDR2 FQNNGV. Trimming pared 5 bases from V and 1 base from J, leaving 12 bases between. This CDR3 region has 14 residues. The entire variable domain, with the rest obtained from reference TRBV11-2 and TRBJ2-7, is as follows: EAGVAQSPRYKIIEKRQSVAFWCNPISGHATLYWYQQILGQGPKLLIQFQNNGVVDDSQLPKDRFSAERLKGVDSTLKIQPAKLEDSAVYLCASSRDLGSYEQYFGPGTRLTVT.

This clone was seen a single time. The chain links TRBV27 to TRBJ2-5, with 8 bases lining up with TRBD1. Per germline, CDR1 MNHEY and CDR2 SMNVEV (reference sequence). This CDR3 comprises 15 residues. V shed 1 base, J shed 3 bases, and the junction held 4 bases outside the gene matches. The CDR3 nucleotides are TGTGCCAGCAGTTTATGGGCAGGGGGCAAAGAGACCCAGTACTTC. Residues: CASSLWAGGKETQYF.

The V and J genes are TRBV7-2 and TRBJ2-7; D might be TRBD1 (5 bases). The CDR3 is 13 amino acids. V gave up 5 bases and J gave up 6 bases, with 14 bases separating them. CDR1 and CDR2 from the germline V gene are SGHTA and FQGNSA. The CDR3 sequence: CASSPRPDSEQYF. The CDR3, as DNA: TGTGCCAGCAGCCCCCGCCCCGACAGCGAGCAGTACTTC.

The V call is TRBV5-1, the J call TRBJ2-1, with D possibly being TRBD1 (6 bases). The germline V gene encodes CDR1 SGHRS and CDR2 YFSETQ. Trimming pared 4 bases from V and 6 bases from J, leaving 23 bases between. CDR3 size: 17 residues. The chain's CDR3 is CASSIPGTSTFRNEQFF. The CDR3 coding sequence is TGCGCCAGCAGCATACCCGGGACAAGTACTTTCCGCAATGAGCAGTTCTTC. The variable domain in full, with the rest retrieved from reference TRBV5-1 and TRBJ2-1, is KAGVTQTPRYLIKTRGQQVTLSCSPISGHRSVSWYQQTPGQGLQFLFEYFSETQRNKGNFPGRFSGRQFSNSRSEMNVSTLELGDSALYLCASSIPGTSTFRNEQFFGPGTRLTVL.

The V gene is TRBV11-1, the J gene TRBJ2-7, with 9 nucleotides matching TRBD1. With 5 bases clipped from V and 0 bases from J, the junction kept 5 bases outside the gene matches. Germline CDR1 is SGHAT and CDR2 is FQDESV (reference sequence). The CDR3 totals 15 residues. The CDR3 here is CASSLDRGSSYEQYF. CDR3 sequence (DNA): TGTGCCAGCAGCCTCGACAGGGGGAGCTCCTACGAGCAGTACTTC.

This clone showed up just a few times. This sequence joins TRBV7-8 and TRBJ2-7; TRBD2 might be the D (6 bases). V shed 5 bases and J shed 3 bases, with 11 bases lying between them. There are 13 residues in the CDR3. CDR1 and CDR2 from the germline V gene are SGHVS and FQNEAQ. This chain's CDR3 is CASSRGTGYEQYV. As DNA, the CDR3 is TGTGCCAGCAGCCGCGGGACTGGCTACGAGCAGTACGTC.

CDR3 loop: CAWTRVVSVVAFF. The CDR3 coding sequence is TGTGCCTGGACCAGGGTAGTGTCTGTAGTAGCTTTCTTT. The rearrangement uses TRBV30 and TRBJ1-1; D might be TRBD1 (5 bases). CDR1 is GTSNPN, CDR2 SVGIG, per germline (reference sequence). The CDR3 covers 13 residues. V was cut by 4 bases and J by 10 bases, with 19 bases left in between.

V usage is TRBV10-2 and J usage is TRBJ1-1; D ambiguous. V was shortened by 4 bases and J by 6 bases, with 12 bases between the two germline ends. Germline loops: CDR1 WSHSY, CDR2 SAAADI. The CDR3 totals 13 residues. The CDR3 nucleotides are TGCGCCAGCAGTGTGGCGGGTAACGCTGAAGCTTTCTTT. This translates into CASSVAGNAEAFF.

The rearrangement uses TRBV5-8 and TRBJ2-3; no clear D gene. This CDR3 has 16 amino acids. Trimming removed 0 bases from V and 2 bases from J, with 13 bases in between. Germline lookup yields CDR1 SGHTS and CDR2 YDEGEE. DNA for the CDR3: TGTGCCAGCAGCTTGGGAAGAGGTGGAGACACAGATACGCAGTATTTT. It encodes CASSLGRGGDTDTQYF.

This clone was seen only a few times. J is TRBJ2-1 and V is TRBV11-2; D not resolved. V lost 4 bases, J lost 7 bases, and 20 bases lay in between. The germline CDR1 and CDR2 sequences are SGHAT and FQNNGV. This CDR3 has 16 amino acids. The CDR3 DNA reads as TGTGCCAGCAGCTGGAATGGGCGTCGAGCTGGGAATGAGCAGTTCTTC. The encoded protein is CASSWNGRRAGNEQFF. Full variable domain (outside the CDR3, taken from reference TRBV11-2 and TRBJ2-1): EAGVAQSPRYKIIEKRQSVAFWCNPISGHATLYWYQQILGQGPKLLIQFQNNGVVDDSQLPKDRFSAERLKGVDSTLKIQPAKLEDSAVYLCASSWNGRRAGNEQFFGPGTRLTVL.

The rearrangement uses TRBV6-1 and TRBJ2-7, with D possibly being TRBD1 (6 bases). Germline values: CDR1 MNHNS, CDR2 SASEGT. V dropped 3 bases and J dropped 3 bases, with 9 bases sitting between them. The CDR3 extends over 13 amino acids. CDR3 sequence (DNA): TGTGCCAGCAGTGAGGACAGAGGCTACGAGCAGTACTTC. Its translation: CASSEDRGYEQYF.

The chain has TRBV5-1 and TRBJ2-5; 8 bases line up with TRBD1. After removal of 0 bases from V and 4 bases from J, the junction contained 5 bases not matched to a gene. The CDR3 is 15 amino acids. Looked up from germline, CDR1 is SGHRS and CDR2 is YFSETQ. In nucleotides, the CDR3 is TGCGCCAGCAGCTTGGACAGGGGGGCCCGAGAGACCCAGTACTTC. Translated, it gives CASSLDRGARETQYF.

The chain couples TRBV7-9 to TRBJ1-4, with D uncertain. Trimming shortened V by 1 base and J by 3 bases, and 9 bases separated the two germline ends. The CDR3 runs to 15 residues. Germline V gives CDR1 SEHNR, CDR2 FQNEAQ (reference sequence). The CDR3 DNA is TGTGCCAGCAGCTTAGGGGCGGGTGCTAATGAAAAACTGTTTTTT. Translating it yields CASSLGAGANEKLFF.

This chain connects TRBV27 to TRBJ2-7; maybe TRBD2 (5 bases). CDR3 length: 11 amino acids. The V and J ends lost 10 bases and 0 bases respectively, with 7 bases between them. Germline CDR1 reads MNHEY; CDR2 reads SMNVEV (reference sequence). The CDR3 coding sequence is TGTGCCACGGGGAGCTCCTACGAGCAGTACTTC. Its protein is CATGSSYEQYF.

DNA of the CDR3: TGCGCCAGCAGCTCGGCCGGGACAGGGGCCTACGAGCAGTACTTC. It codes for CASSSAGTGAYEQYF. The chain uses TRBV5-1 and TRBJ2-7, with 10 bases matching TRBD1. This CDR3 has 15 residues. With 3 bases clipped from V and 2 bases from J, the junction kept 5 bases outside the gene matches. Per the germline V gene, CDR1 is SGHRS and CDR2 is YFSETQ.

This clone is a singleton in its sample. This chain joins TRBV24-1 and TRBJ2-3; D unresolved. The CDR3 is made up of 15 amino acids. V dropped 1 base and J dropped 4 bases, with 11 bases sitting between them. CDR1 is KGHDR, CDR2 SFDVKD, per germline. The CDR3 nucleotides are TGTGCCACCAGTGATTTCTCGCGAGCTGCAGATACGCAGTATTTT. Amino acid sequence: CATSDFSRAADTQYF.

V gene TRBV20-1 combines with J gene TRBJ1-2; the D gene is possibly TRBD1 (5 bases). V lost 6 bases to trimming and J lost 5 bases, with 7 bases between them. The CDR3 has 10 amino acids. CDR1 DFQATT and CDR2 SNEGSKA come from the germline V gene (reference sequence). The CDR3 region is CSAGTYGYTF. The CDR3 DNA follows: TGCAGTGCCGGGACTTATGGCTACACCTTC.

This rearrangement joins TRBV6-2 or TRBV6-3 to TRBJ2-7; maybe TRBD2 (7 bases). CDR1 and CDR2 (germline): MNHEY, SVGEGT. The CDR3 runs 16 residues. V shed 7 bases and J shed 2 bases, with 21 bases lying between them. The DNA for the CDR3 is TGTGCCAGCAACCCCCGTTGGGGGGGCGGAACCTACGAGCAGTACTTC. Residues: CASNPRWGGGTYEQYF.